A selection of T cell receptor beta chains follows, all from one sample in a study of blood T cells in healthy people across ages. One entry per CDR3 protein, called by TCRdb with MiXCR from the 5' RACE reads. The sample has over 600,000 distinct CDR3 sequences; about half are singletons. The specimen was blood. All receptors derive from a man aged 80 or over in good health. The CDR3 runs from the conserved cysteine through the conserved F or W.

J gene,V gene,CDR3 protein
TRBJ1-4,TRBV28,CASSPTGEGEKLFF
TRBJ2-1,TRBV3-1,CASSLPAGGSYNEQFF
TRBJ2-3,TRBV29-1,CSVEELAGGTDTQYF
TRBJ2-6,TRBV4-3,CASSQVVIGANVLTF
TRBJ1-2,TRBV7-9,CASSFGGTEVYGYTF
TRBJ2-3,TRBV6-1,CASRVAISTDTQYF
TRBJ1-2,TRBV30,CAFQGYGYTF
TRBJ2-1,TRBV29-1,CSGNPSDEQFF
TRBJ2-1,TRBV7-9,CASSFQGRGYEQFF
TRBJ2-2,TRBV5-1,CASSLDGFGELFF
TRBJ2-2,TRBV5-1,CASSWVPGGGELFF
TRBJ1-4,TRBV7-9,CASSLVKTEEKLFF
TRBJ1-1,TRBV7-2,CASSLALQGASEAFF
TRBJ2-3,TRBV14,CASSQAGTDTQYF
TRBJ2-1,TRBV10-2,CASRGLAANEQFF
TRBJ2-3,TRBV4-1,CASSQDRQRTDTQYF
TRBJ1-1,TRBV12-3/TRBV12-4,CASSTIQGGTEAFF
TRBJ1-1,TRBV27,CASSLGTGGSNTEAFF
TRBJ2-7,TRBV3-1,CASSPLGVYEQYF
TRBJ2-1,TRBV12-3/TRBV12-4,CASSLVGDYNEQFF
TRBJ1-1,TRBV6-2/TRBV6-3,CASSYSISGGTEAFF
TRBJ1-2,TRBV6-1,CASSEAGQVLGYGYTF
TRBJ2-3,TRBV24-1,CATSDPTPGQITDTQYF
.,TRBV20-1,CSANDRVYEQYF
TRBJ2-5,TRBV28,CASTILAGADEQYF
TRBJ2-1,TRBV20-1,CSARDRDRGYNEQFF
TRBJ2-3,TRBV6-1,CASSEDLGSTDTQYF
TRBJ2-5,TRBV29-1,CSVAMTREETQYF
TRBJ2-7,TRBV7-2,CASSLGGGGGAYEQYF
TRBJ2-1,TRBV7-2,CASSNVGASYNEQFF
TRBJ2-7,TRBV20-1,CSVSRDRAPYEQYF
TRBJ1-1,TRBV20-1,CSATGMNTEAFF
TRBJ2-5,TRBV20-1,CSARDLSGNEQYF
TRBJ2-7,TRBV9,CASGPGASYEQYF
TRBJ1-5,TRBV6-6,CASSPRQGNQPQHF
TRBJ2-1,TRBV28,CANSPSRLAANEQFF
TRBJ2-7,TRBV12-3/TRBV12-4,CASSFQGSIYEQYF
TRBJ1-5,TRBV25-1,CASRNQGRGGNQPQHF
TRBJ2-1,TRBV10-3,CAIRLNNEQFF
TRBJ2-1,TRBV20-1,CSARDWAGGHNEQFF
TRBJ2-1,TRBV7-8,CASSPSGPSNEQFF
TRBJ2-1,TRBV6-4,CASSDSTSGSEQFF
TRBJ1-1,TRBV5-5,CASSLLGALNTEAFF
TRBJ1-5,TRBV12-3/TRBV12-4,CASSLTGYSDQPQHF
TRBJ1-2,TRBV25-1,CASSGGDTSNYGYTF
TRBJ2-2,TRBV12-3/TRBV12-4,CASSLMTGGTGELFF
TRBJ2-3,TRBV10-3,CAITLASGGKTDTQYF
TRBJ2-3,TRBV7-3,CASSRSSGSADTQYF
TRBJ2-2,TRBV5-1,CASSLEAASLNTGELFF
TRBJ2-7,TRBV11-2,CASSLGQGPNYEQYF
TRBJ1-2,TRBV14,CASSQISGIANYGYTF
TRBJ2-4,TRBV20-1,CSADPPAGDGNIQYF
TRBJ2-1,TRBV5-1,CASSYGQGSYNEQFF
TRBJ2-5,TRBV24-1,CATSGKQETQYF
TRBJ1-1,TRBV7-3,CAGSVGRNTEAFF
TRBJ1-1,TRBV5-1,CASSLAPGALNTEAFF
TRBJ2-7,TRBV6-2/TRBV6-3,CASSYSWGAGMNDEQYF
TRBJ2-7,TRBV25-1,CASEKRSGSREQYF